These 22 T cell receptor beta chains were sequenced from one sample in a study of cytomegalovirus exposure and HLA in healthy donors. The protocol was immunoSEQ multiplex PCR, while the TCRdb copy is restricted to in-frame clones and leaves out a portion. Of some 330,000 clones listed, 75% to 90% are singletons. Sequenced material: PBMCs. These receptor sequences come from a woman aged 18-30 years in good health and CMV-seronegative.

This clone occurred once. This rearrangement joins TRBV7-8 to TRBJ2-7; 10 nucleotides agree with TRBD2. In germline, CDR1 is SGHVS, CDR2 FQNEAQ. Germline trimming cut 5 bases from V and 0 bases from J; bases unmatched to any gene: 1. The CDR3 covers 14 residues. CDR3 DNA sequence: TGTGCCAGCAGCCCTAGCGGGGGCTCCTACGAGCAGTACTTC. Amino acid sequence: CASSPSGGSYEQYF.

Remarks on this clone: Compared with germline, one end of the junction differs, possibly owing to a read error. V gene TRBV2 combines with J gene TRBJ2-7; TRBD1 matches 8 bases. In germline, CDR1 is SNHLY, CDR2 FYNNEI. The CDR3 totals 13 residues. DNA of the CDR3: TGTGCCAGCAGCTTGGGACAGGAGCTTCCAGCGAATTTC. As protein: CASSLGQELPANF.

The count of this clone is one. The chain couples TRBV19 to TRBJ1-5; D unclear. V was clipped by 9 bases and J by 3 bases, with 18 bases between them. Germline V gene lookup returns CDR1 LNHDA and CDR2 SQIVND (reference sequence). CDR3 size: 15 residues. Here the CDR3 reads CASAAGGVVNQPQHF. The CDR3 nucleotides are TGTGCCAGCGCGGCGGGCGGTGTGGTCAATCAGCCCCAGCATTTT.

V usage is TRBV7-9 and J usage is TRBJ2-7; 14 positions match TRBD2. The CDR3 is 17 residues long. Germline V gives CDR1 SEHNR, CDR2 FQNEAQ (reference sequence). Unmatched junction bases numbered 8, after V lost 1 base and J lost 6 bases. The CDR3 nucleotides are TGTGCCAGCAGCTTAGGACTAGCGGGAGGGTTCCAGGGCGAGCAGTACTTC. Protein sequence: CASSLGLAGGFQGEQYF.

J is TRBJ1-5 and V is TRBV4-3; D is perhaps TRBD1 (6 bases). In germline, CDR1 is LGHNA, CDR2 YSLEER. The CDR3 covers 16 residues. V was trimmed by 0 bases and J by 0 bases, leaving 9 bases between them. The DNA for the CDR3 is TGCGCCAGCAGCCAAGATACAGGGTTTAGCAATCAGCCCCAGCATTTT. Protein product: CASSQDTGFSNQPQHF.

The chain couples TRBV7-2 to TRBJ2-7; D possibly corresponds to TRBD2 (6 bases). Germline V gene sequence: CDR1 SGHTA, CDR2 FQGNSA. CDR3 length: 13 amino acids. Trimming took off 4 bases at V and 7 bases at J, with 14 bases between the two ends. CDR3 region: CASSSTVAAEQYF. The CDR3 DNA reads TGTGCCAGCAGCTCTACGGTAGCGGCGGAGCAGTACTTC.

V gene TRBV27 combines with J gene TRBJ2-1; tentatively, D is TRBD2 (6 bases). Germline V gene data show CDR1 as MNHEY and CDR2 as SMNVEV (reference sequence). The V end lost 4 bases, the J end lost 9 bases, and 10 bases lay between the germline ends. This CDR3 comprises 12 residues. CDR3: CASSWGGREQFF. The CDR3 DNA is TGTGCCAGCAGTTGGGGAGGTCGTGAGCAGTTCTTC.

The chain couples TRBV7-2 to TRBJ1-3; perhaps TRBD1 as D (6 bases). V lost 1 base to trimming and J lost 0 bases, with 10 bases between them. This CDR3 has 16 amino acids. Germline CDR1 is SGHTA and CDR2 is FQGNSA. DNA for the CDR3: TGTGCCAGCAGCTTAGTGGGACAACTCTCTGGAAACACCATATATTTT. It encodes CASSLVGQLSGNTIYF. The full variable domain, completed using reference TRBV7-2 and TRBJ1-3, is GAGVSQSPSNKVTEKGKDVELRCDPISGHTALYWYRQSLGQGLEFLIYFQGNSAPDKSGLPSDRFSAERTGGSVSTLTIQRTQQEDSAVYLCASSLVGQLSGNTIYFGEGSWLTVV.

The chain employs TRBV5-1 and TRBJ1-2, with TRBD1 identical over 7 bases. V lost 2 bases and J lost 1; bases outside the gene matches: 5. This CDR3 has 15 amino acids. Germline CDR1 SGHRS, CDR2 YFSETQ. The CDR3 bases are TGCGCCAGCAGCTTCGAGGGGGCTAGTAACTATGGCTACACCTTC. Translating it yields CASSFEGASNYGYTF.

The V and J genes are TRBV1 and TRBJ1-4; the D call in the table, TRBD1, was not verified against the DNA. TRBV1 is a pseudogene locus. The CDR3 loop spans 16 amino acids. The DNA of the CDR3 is TGCACCAGCAGCCAAGATCGGGACAGGGAAGGAGAAAAACTGTTTTTT. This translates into CTSSQDRDREGEKLFF.

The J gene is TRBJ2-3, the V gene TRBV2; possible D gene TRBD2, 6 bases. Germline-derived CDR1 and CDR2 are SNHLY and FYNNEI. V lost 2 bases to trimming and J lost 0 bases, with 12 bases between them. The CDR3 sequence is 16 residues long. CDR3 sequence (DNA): TGTGCCAGCAGTGAACCGGCGGGAACTAGCACAGATACGCAGTATTTT. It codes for CASSEPAGTSTDTQYF.

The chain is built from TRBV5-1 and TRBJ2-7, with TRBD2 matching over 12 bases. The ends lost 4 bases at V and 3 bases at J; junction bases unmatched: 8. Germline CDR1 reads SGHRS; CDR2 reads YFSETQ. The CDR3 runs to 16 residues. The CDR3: CASSGTSGRTHYEQYF. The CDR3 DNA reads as TGCGCCAGCAGCGGAACTAGCGGGAGGACCCACTACGAGCAGTACTTC.

DNA for the CDR3: TGTGCCAGCAGCCCAACCTGGGGCATGTACAATGAGCAGTTCTTC. This encodes CASSPTWGMYNEQFF. V gene TRBV5-6 combines with J gene TRBJ2-1, with a weak D call TRBD1 (5 bases). Trimming stripped 4 bases from V and 4 bases from J, with 15 bases between. This CDR3 is built from 15 residues. The germline CDR1 and CDR2 sequences are SGHDT and YYEEEE.

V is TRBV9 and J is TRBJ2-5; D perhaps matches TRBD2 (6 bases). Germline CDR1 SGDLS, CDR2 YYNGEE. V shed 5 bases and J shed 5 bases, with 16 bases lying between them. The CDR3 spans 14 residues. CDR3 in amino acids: CASSLGHGGETQYF. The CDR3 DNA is TGTGCCAGCAGTTTAGGCCATGGGGGGGAGACCCAGTACTTC.

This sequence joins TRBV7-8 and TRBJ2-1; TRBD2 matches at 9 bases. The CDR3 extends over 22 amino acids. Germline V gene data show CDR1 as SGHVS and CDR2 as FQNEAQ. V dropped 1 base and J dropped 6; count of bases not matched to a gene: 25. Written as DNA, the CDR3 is TGTGCCAGCAGCTTAGGGCTAGCGGGACGATCAAAAAAGTTGACCCACGGCAATGAGCAGTTCTTC. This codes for CASSLGLAGRSKKLTHGNEQFF.

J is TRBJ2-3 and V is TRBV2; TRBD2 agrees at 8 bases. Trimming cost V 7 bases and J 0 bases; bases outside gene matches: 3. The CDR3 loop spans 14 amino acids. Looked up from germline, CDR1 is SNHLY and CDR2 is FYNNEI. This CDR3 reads CASMREASTDTQYF. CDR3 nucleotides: TGTGCCAGCATGCGGGAGGCCAGCACAGATACGCAGTATTTT.

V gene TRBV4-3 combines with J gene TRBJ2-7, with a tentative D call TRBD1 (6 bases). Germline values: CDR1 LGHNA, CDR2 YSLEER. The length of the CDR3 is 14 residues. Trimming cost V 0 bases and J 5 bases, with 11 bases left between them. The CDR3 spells CASSQEYRVDEQYF. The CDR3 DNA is TGCGCCAGCAGCCAAGAATACAGGGTCGACGAGCAGTACTTC.

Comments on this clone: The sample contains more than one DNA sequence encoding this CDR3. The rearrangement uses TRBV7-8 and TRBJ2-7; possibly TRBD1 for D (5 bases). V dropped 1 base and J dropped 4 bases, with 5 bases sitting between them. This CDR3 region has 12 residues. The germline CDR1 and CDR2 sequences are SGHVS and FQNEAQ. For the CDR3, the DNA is TGTGCCAGCAGCTTAGGGACATACGAGCAGTACTTC. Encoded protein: CASSLGTYEQYF. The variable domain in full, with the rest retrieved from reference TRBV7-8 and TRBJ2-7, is GAGVSQSPRYKVAKRGQDVALRCDPISGHVSLFWYQQALGQGPEFLTYFQNEAQLDKSGLPSDRFFAERPEGSVSTLKIQRTQQEDSAVYLCASSLGTYEQYFGPGTRLTVT.

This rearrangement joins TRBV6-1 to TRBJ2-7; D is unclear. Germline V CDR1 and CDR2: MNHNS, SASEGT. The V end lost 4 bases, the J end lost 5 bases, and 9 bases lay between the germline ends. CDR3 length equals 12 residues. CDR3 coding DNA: TGTGCCAGCAGTGTCACTTCTAACGAGCAGTACTTC. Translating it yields CASSVTSNEQYF.

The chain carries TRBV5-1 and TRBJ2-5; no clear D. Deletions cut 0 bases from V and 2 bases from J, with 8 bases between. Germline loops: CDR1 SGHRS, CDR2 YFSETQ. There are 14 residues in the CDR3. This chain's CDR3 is CASSLVAEQETQYF. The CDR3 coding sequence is TGCGCCAGCAGCTTGGTGGCAGAACAAGAGACCCAGTACTTC.

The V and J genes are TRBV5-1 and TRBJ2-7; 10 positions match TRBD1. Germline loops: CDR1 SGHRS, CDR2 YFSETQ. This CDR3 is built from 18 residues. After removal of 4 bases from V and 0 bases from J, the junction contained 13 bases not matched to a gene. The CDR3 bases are TGCGCCAGCAGCAGGACAGGGGGGGCCACAACAAGCTCCTACGAGCAGTACTTC. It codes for CASSRTGGATTSSYEQYF.

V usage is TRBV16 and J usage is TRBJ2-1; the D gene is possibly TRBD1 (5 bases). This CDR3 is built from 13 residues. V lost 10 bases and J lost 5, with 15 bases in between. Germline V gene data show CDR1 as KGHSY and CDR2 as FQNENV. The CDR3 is CATQGVENNEQFF. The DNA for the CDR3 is TGTGCCACCCAGGGTGTAGAAAACAATGAGCAGTTCTTC.